Shown below are 6 T cell receptor beta chains from a single sample sequenced in a study of shared clonotypes between healthy human individuals. TCRdb's copy holds only in-frame clones and misses some; the assay was immunoSEQ multiplex PCR. This sample has about 520,000 clones, with approximately 82% found just once. The sequenced sample consisted of PBMCs. The receptors shown here come from a woman aged 40 to 50 in good health. Some clones in this sample may be carry-over from other donors' samples.

This clone has a count of ten or more. J is TRBJ1-6 and V is TRBV11-2; D may be TRBD1 (6 bases). This CDR3 comprises 13 residues. With 6 bases removed from V and 7 bases from J, the gap between germline ends came to 10 bases. Germline assignment: CDR1 SGHAT and CDR2 FQNNGV. DNA of the CDR3: TGTGCCAGCAGGGGGAGGGGGAATTCACCCCTCCACTTT. It codes for CASRGRGNSPLHF.

The V call is TRBV14, the J call TRBJ1-1; the D gene is possibly TRBD1 (5 bases). Germline loops: CDR1 SGHDN, CDR2 FVKESK. V shed 0 bases and J shed 6 bases, with 14 bases lying between them. This CDR3 spans 15 amino acids. CDR3 bases: TGTGCCAGCAGCCAAGAAACAGGACCCTGGGCTGAAGCTTTCTTT. Encoded protein: CASSQETGPWAEAFF.

The chain couples TRBV9 to TRBJ2-1; no reliable D call. This CDR3 comprises 13 residues. Trimming took off 3 bases at V and 5 bases at J, with 9 bases between the two ends. Germline V lookup: CDR1 SGDLS, CDR2 YYNGEE. CDR3 protein: CASSANRDNEQFF. DNA of the CDR3: TGTGCCAGCAGCGCCAACAGAGACAATGAGCAGTTCTTC.

CDR3 amino acids: CASSISGTNTGELFF. CDR3 DNA: TGTGCCAGTAGTATATCAGGGACGAACACCGGGGAGCTGTTTTTT. The chain recombines TRBV19 with TRBJ2-2; D is possibly TRBD1 (5 bases). The CDR3 covers 15 residues. Per germline, CDR1 LNHDA and CDR2 SQIVND (reference sequence). The V end was cut by 2 bases, the J end by 0 bases, with 7 bases between.

Comment on this clone: At the DNA level, this CDR3 is encoded by other sequences in the same sample as well. The genes are TRBV13 and TRBJ2-1, with 12 bases that match TRBD2. V was clipped by 7 bases and J by 9 bases; unmatched bases: 22. The germline CDR1 and CDR2 sequences are PRHDT and FYEKMQ (reference sequence). This CDR3 has 19 residues. DNA for the CDR3: TGTGCCAGCAAATCCTCGGGTCTAGCGGGAGGGCCGATGGTCCCTGAGCAGTTCTTC. It translates to CASKSSGLAGGPMVPEQFF.

This sequence joins TRBV18 and TRBJ2-1, with TRBD2 as a possible D gene (5 bases). This CDR3 is built from 15 residues. Germline assignment: CDR1 KGHSH and CDR2 LQKENI. Deletions cut 5 bases from V and 8 bases from J, with 19 bases between. The CDR3 DNA reads as TGTGCCAGCTCATTCACCGCGGCGGGTTCGGATGAGCAGTTCTTC. Translated: CASSFTAAGSDEQFF.